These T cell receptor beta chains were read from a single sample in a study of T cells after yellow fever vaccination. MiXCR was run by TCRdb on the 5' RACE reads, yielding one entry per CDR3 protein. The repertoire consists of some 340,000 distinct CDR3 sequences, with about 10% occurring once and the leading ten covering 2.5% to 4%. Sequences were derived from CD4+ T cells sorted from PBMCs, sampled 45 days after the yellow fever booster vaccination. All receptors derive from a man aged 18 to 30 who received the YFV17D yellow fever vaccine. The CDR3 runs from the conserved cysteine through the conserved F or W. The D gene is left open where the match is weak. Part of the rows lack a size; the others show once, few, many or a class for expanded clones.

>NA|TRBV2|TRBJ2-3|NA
TGTGCCAGCAGTGTAATGTACACAGATACGCAGTATTTT
CASSVMYTDTQYF
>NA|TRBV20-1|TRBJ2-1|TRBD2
TGCAGTGCGCCCTCAGCGGGGTACAATGAGCAGTTCTTC
CSAPSAGYNEQFF
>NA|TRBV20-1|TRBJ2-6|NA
TGCAGTGCCAAAACAGTCGGATCCTCTGGGGCCAACGTCCTGACTTTC
CSAKTVGSSGANVLTF
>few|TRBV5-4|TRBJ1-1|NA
TGTGCCAGCAGCCTAGGACAGATCAACACTGAAGCTTTCTTT
CASSLGQINTEAFF
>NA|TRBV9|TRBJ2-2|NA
TGTGCCAGCAGACTACTTCCGAACACCGGGGAGCTGTTTTTT
CASRLLPNTGELFF
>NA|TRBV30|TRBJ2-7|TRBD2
TGTGCCTGGAGCATGGGACTAGCGGGGGTGTACGAGCAGTACTTC
CAWSMGLAGVYEQYF
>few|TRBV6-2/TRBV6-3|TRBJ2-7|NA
TGTGCCAGCAGTTGGGCAGTCTACGAGCAGTACTTC
CASSWAVYEQYF
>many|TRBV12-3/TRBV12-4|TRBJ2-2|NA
TGTGCCAGCAGTCCACTCACCGGGGAGCTGTTTTTT
CASSPLTGELFF
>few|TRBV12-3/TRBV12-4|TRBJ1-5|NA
TGTGCCAGCAGTTCCGCAGGGGCGCCCCAGCATTTT
CASSSAGAPQHF
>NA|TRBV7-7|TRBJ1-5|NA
TGTGCCAGCAGCCCGGGCCTAGGTCAGCCCCAGCATTTT
CASSPGLGQPQHF
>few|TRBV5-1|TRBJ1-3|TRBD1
TGCGCCAGCAGCACGTCCGGGACAGGGAGAAACACCATATATTTT
CASSTSGTGRNTIYF
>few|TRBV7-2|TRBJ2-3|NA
TGTGCCAGCAGCTTGATGGCAGGGGTGGCAGATACGCAGTATTTT
CASSLMAGVADTQYF
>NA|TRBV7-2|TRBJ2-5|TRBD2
TGTGCCAGCAGCTTAGGGGCTAGCGGGGGATCGGAGACCCAGTACTTC
CASSLGASGGSETQYF
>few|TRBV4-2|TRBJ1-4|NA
TGTGCCAGCAGCCAAGATTCGGGGGGGAATAATGAAAAACTGTTTTTT
CASSQDSGGNNEKLFF
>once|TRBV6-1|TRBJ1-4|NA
TGTGCCAGCAGACCTCTAGGGACGGGGGATGAAGAACTGTTTTTT
CASRPLGTGDEELFF
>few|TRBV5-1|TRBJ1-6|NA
TGCGCCAGCAGCTTGGAGGGAAGGGATTCACCCCTCCACTTT
CASSLEGRDSPLHF
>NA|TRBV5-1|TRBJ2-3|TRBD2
TGCGCCAGCAGCCTAGGACTAGCGGGGGTTCAAGATACGCAGTATTTT
CASSLGLAGVQDTQYF
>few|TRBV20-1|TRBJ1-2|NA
TGCAGTGCTAGCCAACAGCTCTATGGCTACACCTTC
CSASQQLYGYTF
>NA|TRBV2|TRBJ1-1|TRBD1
TGTGCCAGCAGTGAATTGGGACAGGGTTTCACTGAAGCTTTCTTT
CASSELGQGFTEAFF
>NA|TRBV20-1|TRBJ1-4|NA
TGCAGTGCTAGAGCACGGACAAGGTCGGTCGGTGAAAAACTGTTTTTT
CSARARTRSVGEKLFF
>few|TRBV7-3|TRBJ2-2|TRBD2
TGTGCCAGCAGCTGGACTAGCGGGGCCGGGGAGCTGTTTTTT
CASSWTSGAGELFF
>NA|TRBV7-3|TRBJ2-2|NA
TGTGCCAGCCGCTTACGTATGAACACCGGGGAGCTGTTTTTT
CASRLRMNTGELFF
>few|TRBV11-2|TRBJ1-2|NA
TGTGCCAGCAGCTTCGATCGATATGGCTACACCTTC
CASSFDRYGYTF
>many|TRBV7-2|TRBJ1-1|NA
TGTGCCAGCAGCGTCCAAAAGGAGAGTAGCGGAGCTTTCTTT
CASSVQKESSGAFF
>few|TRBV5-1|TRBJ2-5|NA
TGCGCCAGCAGCTTGGCTGTCGGCCAAGAGACCCAGTACTTC
CASSLAVGQETQYF
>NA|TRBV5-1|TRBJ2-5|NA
TGCGCCAGCAGCAGGTGGACGGCGAGGGAGGAGACCCAGTACTTC
CASSRWTAREETQYF
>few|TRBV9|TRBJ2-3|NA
TGTGCCAGCAGCGTAGCTACAAACACAGATACGCAGTATTTT
CASSVATNTDTQYF
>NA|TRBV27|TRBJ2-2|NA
TGTGCCAGCAGTTACCTTGGGGGGGAGCTGTTTTTT
CASSYLGGELFF
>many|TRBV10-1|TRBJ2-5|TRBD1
TGCGCCAGCAGTGAAATGGGCAGGGGGATTGGAGAGACCCAGTACTTC
CASSEMGRGIGETQYF
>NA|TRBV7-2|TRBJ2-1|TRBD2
TGTGCCAGCAGCTTAGCTAGCGGGGGGGCCAGTCGTGAATTCTTC
CASSLASGGASREFF
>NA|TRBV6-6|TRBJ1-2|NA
TGTGCCGTGGGGCAGGGCGGACACACCTTC
CAVGQGGHTF
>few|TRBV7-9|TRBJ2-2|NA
TGTGCCAGCAGGGGGGAGACAGGCACAAAGGTCACCGGGGAGCTGTTTTTT
CASRGETGTKVTGELFF
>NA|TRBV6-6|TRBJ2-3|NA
TGTGCCAGCAGTTACGCGCGGGGCGCAGATACGCAGTATTTT
CASSYARGADTQYF
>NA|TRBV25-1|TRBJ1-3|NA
TGTGCCAGCAGTGATCAGTATGGAAACACCATATATTTT
CASSDQYGNTIYF
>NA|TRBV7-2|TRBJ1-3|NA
TGTGCCAGCAGCTTTACGGGGATGGGGTACACCATATATTTT
CASSFTGMGYTIYF
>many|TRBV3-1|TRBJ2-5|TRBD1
TGTGCCAGCAGCCCGACGACAGGGAAGAAGACCCAGTACTTC
CASSPTTGKKTQYF
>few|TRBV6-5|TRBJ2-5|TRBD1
TGTGCCAGCAGTACAGGGACAGGGTACCAAGAGACCCAGTACTTC
CASSTGTGYQETQYF